This TCR beta chain was captured in a study of esophageal squamous cell carcinoma under preoperative chemotherapy. Across the whole study: Both tumor-infiltrating lymphocytes and peripheral blood T cells were profiled.

TCRdb recomputed calls from the PCR reads with MiXCR, one row per CDR3 protein. The table shows roughly 10,000 distinct CDR3 sequences, with 63% occurring only once. Germline V CDR1 and CDR2: MNHNS, SASEGT. This CDR3 is 14 amino acids long. Between the trimmed V and J ends, which lost 1 base and 10 bases, there was a span of 14 bases. As to time point: after preoperative PTX-NDP chemotherapy. The receptor's source is a human donor with esophageal squamous cell carcinoma. The donor label of this sample is uncertain. The chain uses TRBV6-1 and TRBJ2-1; D ambiguous. Specimen collection occurred from a patient given preoperative chemotherapy. CDR3 region: CASSEGQETHEQFF. Written as DNA, the CDR3 is TGTGCCAGCAGTGAAGGGCAGGAGACCCACGAGCAGTTCTTC.